This TCR beta chain originates from a study of blood T cell repertoires in COVID-19. Across the study: Sites in the United States, Italy and Spain provided acute and convalescent COVID-19 samples.

While infection was still active, Seattle patients were enrolled and then followed longitudinally. This clone was counted a single time. As originally analysed: It was from reference gene primer amplification that nucleated cell counts were estimated. Assay: immunoSEQ multiplex PCR; the TCRdb copy retains only in-frame clones and omits some. The V and J calls and clone size are taken from that table; D and trimming were inferred from the DNA. The sample includes 150,000 to 190,000 clones, roughly 85% seen only once; the top ten take around 8.1%. There are 14 residues in the CDR3. From germline, CDR1 is MNHEY and CDR2 SMNVEV (reference sequence). V lost 2 bases and J lost 6, with 10 bases in between.

The sample comprised peripheral blood. The chain joins TRBV27 to TRBJ2-2; D is unresolved. The receptor comes from a woman aged 55 to 70 with COVID-19, enrolled during active disease. This CDR3 is CASSLNLRAGELFF. The CDR3 DNA is TGTGCCAGCAGTTTAAACTTGCGTGCCGGGGAGCTGTTTTTT.